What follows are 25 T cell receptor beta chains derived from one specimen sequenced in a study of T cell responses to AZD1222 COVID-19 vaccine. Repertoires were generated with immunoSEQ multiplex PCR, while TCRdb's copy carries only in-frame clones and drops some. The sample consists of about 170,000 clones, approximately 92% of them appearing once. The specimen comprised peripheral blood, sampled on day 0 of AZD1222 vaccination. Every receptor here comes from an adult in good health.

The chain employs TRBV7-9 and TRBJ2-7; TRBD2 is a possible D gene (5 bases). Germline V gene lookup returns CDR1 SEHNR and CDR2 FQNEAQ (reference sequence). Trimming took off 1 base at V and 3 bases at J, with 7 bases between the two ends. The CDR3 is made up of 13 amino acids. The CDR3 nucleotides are TGTGCCAGCAGCTTAGGAGGGAACTACGAGCAGTACTTC. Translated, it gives CASSLGGNYEQYF.

CDR3 DNA: TGTGCCAGTAGTATAAGTGAGGGTATGGGGGTCGTCACTGAAGCTTTCTTT. Translation gives CASSISEGMGVVTEAFF. The V call is TRBV19, the J call TRBJ1-1, with D maybe TRBD1 (5 bases). Between the trimmed V and J ends, which lost 2 bases and 4 bases, there was a span of 20 bases. The germline CDR1 and CDR2 sequences are LNHDA and SQIVND (reference sequence). This CDR3 has 17 residues.

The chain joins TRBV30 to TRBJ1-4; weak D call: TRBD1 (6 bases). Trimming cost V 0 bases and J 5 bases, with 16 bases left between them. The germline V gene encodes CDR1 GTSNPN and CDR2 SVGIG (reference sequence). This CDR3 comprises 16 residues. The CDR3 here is CAWSVRTGTRNEKLFF. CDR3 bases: TGTGCCTGGAGTGTACGAACGGGGACACGGAATGAAAAACTGTTTTTT.

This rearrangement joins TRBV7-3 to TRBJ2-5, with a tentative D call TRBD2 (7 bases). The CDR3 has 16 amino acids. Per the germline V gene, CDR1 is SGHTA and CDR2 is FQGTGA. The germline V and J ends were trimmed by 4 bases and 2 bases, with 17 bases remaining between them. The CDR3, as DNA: TGTGCCAGCAGCTCCTTAGGGGGGGCAAAGCAAGAGACCCAGTACTTC. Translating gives CASSSLGGAKQETQYF.

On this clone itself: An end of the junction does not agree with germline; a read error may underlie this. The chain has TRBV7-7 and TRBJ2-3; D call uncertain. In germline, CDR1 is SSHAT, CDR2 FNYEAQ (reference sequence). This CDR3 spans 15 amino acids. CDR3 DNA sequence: TGTGCTAGCAGCTTAGAGGCCAGCAGCACAGATACGCAGTATTTT. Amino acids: CASSLEASSTDTQYF. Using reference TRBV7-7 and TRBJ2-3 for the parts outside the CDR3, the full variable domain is GAGVSQSPRYKVTKRGQDVTLRCDPISSHATLYWYQQALGQGPEFLTYFNYEAQPDKSGLPSDRFSAERPEGSISTLTIQRTEQRDSAMYRCASSLEASSTDTQYFGPGTRLTVL.

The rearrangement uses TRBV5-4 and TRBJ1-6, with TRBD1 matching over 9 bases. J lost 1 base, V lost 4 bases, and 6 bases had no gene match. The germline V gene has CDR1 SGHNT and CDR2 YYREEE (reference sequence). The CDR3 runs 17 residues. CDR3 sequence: CASSGDRAWSYNSPLHF. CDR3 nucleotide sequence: TGTGCCAGCAGCGGGGACAGGGCGTGGTCCTATAATTCACCCCTCCACTTT. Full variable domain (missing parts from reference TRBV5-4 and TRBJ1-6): ETGVTQSPTHLIKTRGQQVTLRCSSQSGHNTVSWYQQALGQGPQFIFQYYREEENGRGNFPPRFSGLQFPNYSSELNVNALELDDSALYLCASSGDRAWSYNSPLHFGNGTRLTVT.

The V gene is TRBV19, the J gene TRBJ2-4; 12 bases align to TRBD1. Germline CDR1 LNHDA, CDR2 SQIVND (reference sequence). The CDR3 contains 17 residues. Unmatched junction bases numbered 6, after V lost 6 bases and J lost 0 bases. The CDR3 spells CASRPGQGALAKNIQYF. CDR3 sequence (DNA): TGTGCCAGTAGGCCGGGACAGGGGGCTCTAGCCAAAAACATTCAGTACTTC.

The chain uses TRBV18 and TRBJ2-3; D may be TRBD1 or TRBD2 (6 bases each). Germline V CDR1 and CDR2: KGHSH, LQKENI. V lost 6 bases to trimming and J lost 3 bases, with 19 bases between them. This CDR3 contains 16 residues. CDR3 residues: CASSGAAGLQTDTQYF. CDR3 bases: TGTGCCAGCTCGGGGGCCGCTGGACTACAGACAGATACGCAGTATTTT. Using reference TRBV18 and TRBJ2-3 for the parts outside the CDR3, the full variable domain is NAGVMQNPRHLVRRRGQEARLRCSPMKGHSHVYWYRQLPEEGLKFMVYLQKENIIDESGMPKERFSAEFPKEGPSILRIQQVVRGDSAAYFCASSGAAGLQTDTQYFGPGTRLTVL.

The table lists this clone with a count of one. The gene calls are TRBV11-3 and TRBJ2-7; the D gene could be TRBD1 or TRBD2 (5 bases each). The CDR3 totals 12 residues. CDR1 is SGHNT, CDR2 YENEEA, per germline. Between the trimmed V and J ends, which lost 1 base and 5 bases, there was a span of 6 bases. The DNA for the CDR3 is TGTGCCAGCAGCTTAGGGGGGAACGAGCAGTACTTC. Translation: CASSLGGNEQYF.

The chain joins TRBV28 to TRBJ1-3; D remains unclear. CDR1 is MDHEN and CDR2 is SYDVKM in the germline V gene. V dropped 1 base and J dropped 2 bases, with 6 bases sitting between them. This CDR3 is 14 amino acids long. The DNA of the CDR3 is TGTGCCAGCAGTTTATTCCGGACTGGAAACACCATATATTTT. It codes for CASSLFRTGNTIYF.

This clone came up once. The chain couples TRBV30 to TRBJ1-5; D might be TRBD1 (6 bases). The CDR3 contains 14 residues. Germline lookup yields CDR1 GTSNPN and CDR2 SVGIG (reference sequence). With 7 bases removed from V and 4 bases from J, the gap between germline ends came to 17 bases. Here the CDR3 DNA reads TGTGCCTTTGATAAGGGGCAGGGGAATCAGCCCCAGCATTTT. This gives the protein CAFDKGQGNQPQHF.

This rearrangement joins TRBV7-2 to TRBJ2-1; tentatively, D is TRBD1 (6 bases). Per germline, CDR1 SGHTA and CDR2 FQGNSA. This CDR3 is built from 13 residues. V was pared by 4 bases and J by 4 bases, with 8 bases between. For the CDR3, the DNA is TGTGCCAGCAGCTCAACAGGGTACAATGAGCAGTTCTTC. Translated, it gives CASSSTGYNEQFF.

CDR3 residues: CASTQTGAYNSPLHF. CDR3 bases: TGTGCCAGCACTCAGACAGGGGCTTATAATTCACCCCTCCACTTT. The chain links TRBV6-5 to TRBJ1-6; 8 nucleotides align to TRBD1. J gave up 4 bases and V 7 bases, and 6 bases lay outside the gene matches. CDR1 and CDR2 (germline): MNHEY, SVGAGI. The CDR3 totals 15 residues.

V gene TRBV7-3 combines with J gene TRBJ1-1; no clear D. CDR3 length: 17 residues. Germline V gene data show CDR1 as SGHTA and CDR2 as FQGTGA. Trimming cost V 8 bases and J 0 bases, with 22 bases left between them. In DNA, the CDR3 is TGTGCCAGCGCAAAGGCCGCAATCCTTCCCATGAACACTGAAGCTTTCTTT. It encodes CASAKAAILPMNTEAFF.

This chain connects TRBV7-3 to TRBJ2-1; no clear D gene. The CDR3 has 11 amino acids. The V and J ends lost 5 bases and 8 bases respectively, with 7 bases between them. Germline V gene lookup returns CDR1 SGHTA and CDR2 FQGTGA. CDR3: CASSLGHEQFF. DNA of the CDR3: TGTGCCAGCAGCCTGGGCCATGAGCAGTTCTTC.

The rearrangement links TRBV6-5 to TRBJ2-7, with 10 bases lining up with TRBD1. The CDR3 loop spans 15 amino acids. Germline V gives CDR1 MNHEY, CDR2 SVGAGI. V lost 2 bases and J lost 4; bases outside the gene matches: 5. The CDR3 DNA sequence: TGTGCCAGCAGTTACGGAGGGACAGGGGCGTACGAGCAGTACTTC. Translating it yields CASSYGGTGAYEQYF.

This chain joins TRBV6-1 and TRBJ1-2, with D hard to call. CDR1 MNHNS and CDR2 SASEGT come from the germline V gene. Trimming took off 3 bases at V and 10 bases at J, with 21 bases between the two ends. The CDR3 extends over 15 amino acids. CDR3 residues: CASSEGGSTYWDYTF. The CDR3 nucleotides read TGTGCCAGCAGTGAGGGTGGCTCGACCTATTGGGACTACACCTTC.

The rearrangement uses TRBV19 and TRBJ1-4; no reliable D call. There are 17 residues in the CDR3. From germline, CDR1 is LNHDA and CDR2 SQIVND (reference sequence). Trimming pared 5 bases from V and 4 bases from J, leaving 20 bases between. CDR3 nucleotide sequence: TGTGCCAGTAGTCCACAACGGACCCGCCTGTTTAATGAAAAACTGTTTTTT. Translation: CASSPQRTRLFNEKLFF.

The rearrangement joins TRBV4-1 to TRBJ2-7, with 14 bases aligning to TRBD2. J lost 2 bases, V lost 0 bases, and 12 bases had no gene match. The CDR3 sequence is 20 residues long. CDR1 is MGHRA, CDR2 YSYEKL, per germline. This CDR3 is CASSQDQGLAGESPPYEQYF. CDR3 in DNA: TGCGCCAGCAGCCAAGATCAGGGACTAGCGGGGGAGAGCCCGCCCTACGAGCAGTACTTC.

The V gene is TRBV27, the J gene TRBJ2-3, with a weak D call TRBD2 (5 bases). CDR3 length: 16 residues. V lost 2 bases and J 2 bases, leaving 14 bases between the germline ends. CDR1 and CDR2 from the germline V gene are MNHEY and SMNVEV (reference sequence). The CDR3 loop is CASSLVASPHTDTQYF. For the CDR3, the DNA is TGTGCCAGCAGTTTAGTGGCTAGCCCCCACACAGATACGCAGTATTTT.

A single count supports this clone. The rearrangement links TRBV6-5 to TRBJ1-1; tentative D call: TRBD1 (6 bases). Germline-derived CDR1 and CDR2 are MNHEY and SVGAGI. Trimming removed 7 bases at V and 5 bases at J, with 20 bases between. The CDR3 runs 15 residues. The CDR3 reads CASIWSGAGKTEAFF. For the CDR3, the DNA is TGTGCCAGCATATGGTCGGGGGCGGGAAAGACTGAAGCTTTCTTT.

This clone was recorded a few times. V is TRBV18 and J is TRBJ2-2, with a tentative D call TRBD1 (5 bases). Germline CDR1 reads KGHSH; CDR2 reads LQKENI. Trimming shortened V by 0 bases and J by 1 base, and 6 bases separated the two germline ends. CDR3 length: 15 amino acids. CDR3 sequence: CASSPPGENTGELFF. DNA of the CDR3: TGTGCCAGCTCACCACCAGGGGAGAACACCGGGGAGCTGTTTTTT.

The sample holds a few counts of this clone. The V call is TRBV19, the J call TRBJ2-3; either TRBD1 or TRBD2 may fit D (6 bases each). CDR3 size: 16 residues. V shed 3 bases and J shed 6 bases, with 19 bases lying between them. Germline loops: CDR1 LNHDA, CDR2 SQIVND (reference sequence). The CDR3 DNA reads TGTGCCAGTAGTATGATGTCGGGGGCGTTGTCGGATACGCAGTATTTT. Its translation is CASSMMSGALSDTQYF.

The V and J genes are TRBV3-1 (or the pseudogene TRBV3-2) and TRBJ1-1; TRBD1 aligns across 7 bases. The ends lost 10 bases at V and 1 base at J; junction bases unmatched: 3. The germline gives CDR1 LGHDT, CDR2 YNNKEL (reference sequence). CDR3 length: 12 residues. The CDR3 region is CATRQGNTEAFF. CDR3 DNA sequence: TGTGCCACCCGACAGGGGAACACTGAAGCTTTCTTT.

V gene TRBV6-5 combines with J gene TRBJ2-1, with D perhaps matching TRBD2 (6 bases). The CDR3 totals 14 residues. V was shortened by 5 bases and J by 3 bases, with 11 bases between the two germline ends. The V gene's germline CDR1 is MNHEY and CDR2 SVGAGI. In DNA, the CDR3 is TGTGCCAGCAGTACGGGACTCAGCTACAATGAGCAGTTCTTC. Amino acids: CASSTGLSYNEQFF.